This TCR beta chain was observed in a study of a mutant IDH1 vaccine in newly diagnosed glioma. At the level of the study: Patients got their first vaccination 4-6 weeks after radiotherapy alone, or with temozolomide cycles. The therapy given earlier, which was standard therapy, consisted of radiotherapy, temozolomide, or both, and most of the patients received both.

Produced via immunoSEQ multiplex PCR; TCRdb's table is partial and in-frame only. Among 70,000 to 95,000 clones listed, roughly 85% were seen once. Sample time point: week 23, last vaccination. Each dose delivered 300 ug of mutant IDH1 20-mer peptide subcutaneously with imiquimod. The donor cohort comprised cases of new WHO grade 3 or 4 IDH1-mutant, ATRX-lost astrocytoma. CDR3 size: 15 residues. J gave up 1 base and V 6 bases, and 5 bases lay outside the gene matches. CDR1 is LNHDA and CDR2 is SQIVND in the germline V gene (reference sequence). With respect to this clone: The antigen remains undetermined.

This chain uses TRBV19 with TRBJ2-2; 7 positions agree with TRBD2. The sample was PBMCs, taken from a glioma patient whose treatment included an IDH1 peptide vaccine. This clonotype was obtained from a woman aged 45 to 65 with glioma. Here the CDR3 reads CASRSGMRNTGELFF. For the CDR3, the DNA is TGTGCCAGTAGGAGCGGGATGAGGAACACCGGGGAGCTGTTTTTT.